This T cell receptor beta chain was documented in a study of vaccination effects on CD4 cells after COVID-19 (dated by TCRdb to the early 2020s). Background on the whole study: Across the study, the median time from the second dose to post-vaccine sampling was 72 days (range 14 to 241). In the study, cultures from other donors were sequenced using the Oncomine TCR Beta short-read assay on an Illumina iSeq 100. The study compared SARS-CoV-2 spike-specific CD4+ TCR repertoires before and after mRNA vaccination in COVID-19 convalescent patients and infection-naive vaccine recipients. A total of 10 COVID-19 convalescent patients and a handful of SARS-CoV-2-naive healthy vaccine recipients were included in the full study.

A note on this clone: This receptor's antigen is unknown. Base-call qualities are not available, and no considerably larger clone is one nucleotide away.

Overall study results and their limits: Limitations of the study were the small number of convalescent patients and the absence of early post-infection timepoints. Among healthy vaccine recipients, nearly all vaccine-induced clones were SARS-CoV-2 mono-reactive, and just 1 of 255 was cross-reactive with common cold coronaviruses. Both infection-induced and vaccine-induced clones contracted markedly at late post-vaccination timepoints, which is consistent with waning T cell responses.

Library creation used the immunoSEQ multiplex PCR assay. DNA from the cultured and isolated CD4+ T cells underwent TCR beta CDR3 sequencing. In the source study's methods: The analysis removed non-productive TCR sequences, trimmed reads to the CDR3 region, and retained only CDR3s that were 7 or more amino acids long. The MANAFEST web app was used to identify antigen-specific clonotypes by comparing expansion in peptide wells with expansion in reference cultures. For clones to be considered positive, expansion at FDR<0.05 versus reference and all other wells, an odds ratio above 5, and a frequency above 0.1% in two replicate wells were required. A clonotype was called cross-reactive if it was significantly expanded both in SARS-CoV-2 spike wells and in at least one common cold coronavirus spike condition. CDR3 similarity was assessed by Levenshtein distance using the stringdist R package, and unrooted trees were constructed with ape in R 3.6.1. TCRdb took this table from immuneACCESS and kept in-frame rearrangements with V and J called. Such tables lack part of the clones; where checked against another copy, unresolved V genes explain under half of the gap, and the rest is unexplained. V and J calls plus clone size are reproduced from that table; the DNA served to infer D and trimming. This sample lists around 60,000 clones; approximately 73% were detected once. The top ten clones comprise over 0.95% of the sample.

Cut back by 1 base and 0 bases, the V and J ends lie 4 bases apart. Based on the germline V gene, the CDR1 and CDR2 sequences are SGHAT and FQNNGV. Counted from cysteine to phenylalanine, this CDR3 has 15 amino acids. Of all the DNA, just the CDR3 is kept, 45 bases in frame from base 1. To identify antigen-specific CD4+ T cell clonotypes by their expansion, the ViraFEST assay first stimulated PBMC with viral peptide pools and then applied TCR sequencing. After around ten days of culture, CD4+ T cells were isolated with the EasySep CD4+ T cell isolation kit. Each participant got two doses of an mRNA SARS-CoV-2 vaccine, either BNT162b2 or mRNA-1273. None of the healthy vaccine recipients had a prior SARS-CoV-2 infection, which was confirmed by nucleocapsid antibody tests that came back negative both before and after vaccination. About 2.1 million PBMC per well were cultured with roughly 10 ug/ml peptides in IMDM containing approximately 4.7% human AB serum, 8.5 to 10 IU/ml IL-2 and gentamicin. On days 3 and 7, half of the culture medium was replaced with fresh IL-2-containing medium. Each peptide stimulation condition was cultured in triplicate wells unless otherwise noted. Using Ficoll-Paque Plus gradient centrifugation, PBMC were separated from whole blood and then either used fresh or cryopreserved at -140C. The overlapping peptide pools covered the spike proteins of SARS-CoV-2 and of the common cold coronaviruses HCoV-NL63, HCoV-OC43 and HCoV-229E. The QIAamp micro DNA kit was used to extract genomic DNA from the cultured CD4+ T cells.

Here the chain combines TRBV11-2 and TRBJ2-6, with no reliable assignment of the D segment. The material sequenced was CD4+ T cells from PBMCs cultured with HCoV-229E spike peptides, taken after COVID-19 vaccination. Interpreted using the paper, the cell subset or site label stands for: HCoV-229E spike overlapping peptide pool stimulation. This clonotype originated in a human donor who received a COVID-19 vaccine. The nucleotides read TGTGCCAGCAGCTTAGGGAACTCTGGGGCCAACGTCCTGACTTTC. Translated, this gives CASSLGNSGANVLTF.